What follows are 27 T cell receptor beta chains derived from one specimen sequenced in a study of beta chain features in type 1 diabetes. Investigators reverse transcribed all isolated RNA, so they sequenced expressed TCRB transcripts. Using immunoSEQ multiplex PCR, the repertoire was profiled, and TCRdb retains in-frame clones only, with some absent. The sample lists about 620,000 clones; around 16% were seen once. The sequencing sample was made of naive CD4+ T cells from blood. The receptor source for this set is a man between 18 and 35 years old in good health.

This clone has more than one count but fewer than ten. The chain recombines TRBV5-4 with TRBJ2-1; D might be TRBD2 (6 bases). CDR1 and CDR2 (germline): SGHNT, YYREEE (reference sequence). Trimming shortened V by 0 bases and J by 0 bases, and 10 bases separated the two germline ends. The CDR3 has 16 amino acids. The CDR3 protein is CASSLDGLSSYNEQFF. In DNA form, the CDR3 reads TGTGCCAGCAGCTTGGATGGACTAAGCTCCTACAATGAGCAGTTCTTC.

Only a few counts were recorded for this clone. The chain uses TRBV4-3 and TRBJ1-5, with D possibly TRBD1 on 6 matching bases. Germline CDR1 reads LGHNA; CDR2 reads YSLEER. V lost 0 bases and J 7 bases, leaving 13 bases between the germline ends. This CDR3 contains 15 residues. In DNA, the CDR3 is TGCGCCAGCAGCCAAGATCCAGGGGTGCGGCAGCCCCAGCATTTT. Its translation is CASSQDPGVRQPQHF.

The rearrangement joins TRBV29-1 to TRBJ2-5, with D perhaps given as TRBD1 or TRBD2 (5 bases each). Germline values: CDR1 SQVTM, CDR2 ANQGSEA. Trimming removed 4 bases from V and 6 bases from J, with 9 bases in between. The CDR3 runs 11 residues. CDR3 sequence: CSVARGQTQYF. The CDR3 nucleotides are TGCAGCGTTGCCCGGGGCCAGACCCAGTACTTC.

The CDR3 region is CASSQDVSPLSYEQYF. The CDR3 nucleotides are TGCGCCAGCAGCCAGGATGTTTCCCCCCTTTCCTACGAGCAGTACTTC. This sequence joins TRBV5-1 and TRBJ2-7; D remains unclear. This CDR3 has 16 amino acids. Germline V CDR1 and CDR2: SGHRS, YFSETQ. Trimming took 4 bases from V and 1 from J, leaving 18 bases between them.

The chain combines TRBV28 with TRBJ1-3; D may be TRBD1 (5 bases). CDR1 and CDR2 (germline): MDHEN, SYDVKM. This CDR3 comprises 15 residues. Trimming shortened V by 6 bases and J by 0 bases, and 12 bases separated the two germline ends. The CDR3 DNA follows: TGTGCCAGCAGCACAGGACGGATCTCTGGAAACACCATATATTTT. It codes for CASSTGRISGNTIYF.

This clone was counted between two and nine times. This chain joins TRBV9 and TRBJ1-4; 10 positions match TRBD1. V shed 1 base and J 8 bases; nucleotides not matched to a gene: 5. This CDR3 is 15 amino acids long. Germline V gene lookup returns CDR1 SGDLS and CDR2 YYNGEE. CDR3 in amino acids: CASSVTGQGHEKLFF. CDR3 in DNA: TGTGCCAGCAGCGTAACGGGACAGGGGCACGAAAAACTGTTTTTT.

The chain combines TRBV7-2 with TRBJ2-4, with 7 positions matching TRBD2. The CDR3 contains 18 residues. V lost 5 bases and J lost 0; bases outside the gene matches: 13. Per the germline V gene, CDR1 is SGHTA and CDR2 is FQGNSA. This CDR3 reads CASSPYPGGYVAKNIQYF. The CDR3 coding sequence is TGTGCCAGCAGCCCCTACCCCGGGGGGTACGTAGCCAAAAACATTCAGTACTTC.

This clone was counted a few times. This chain connects TRBV7-2 to TRBJ2-5; TRBD2 is a possible D gene (6 bases). CDR3 size: 12 residues. CDR1 SGHTA and CDR2 FQGNSA come from the germline V gene. V was pared by 6 bases and J by 11 bases, with 16 bases between. The CDR3 spells CASSYFTSMQYF. The DNA of the CDR3 is TGTGCCAGCAGTTACTTTACTAGCATGCAGTACTTC. The entire variable domain, with the rest obtained from reference TRBV7-2 and TRBJ2-5, is as follows: GAGVSQSPSNKVTEKGKDVELRCDPISGHTALYWYRQSLGQGLEFLIYFQGNSAPDKSGLPSDRFSAERTGGSVSTLTIQRTQQEDSAVYLCASSYFTSMQYFGPGTRLLVL.

The chain has TRBV6-1 and TRBJ2-7; weak D call: TRBD2 (6 bases). V lost 4 bases and J lost 0, with 7 bases in between. Germline CDR1 reads MNHNS; CDR2 reads SASEGT. The CDR3 loop spans 13 amino acids. In nucleotides, the CDR3 is TGTGCCAGCAGTGGGGACTCCTCCTACGAGCAGTACTTC. This translates into CASSGDSSYEQYF.

In its sample, this clone was seen a few times. The V call is TRBV15, the J call TRBJ2-3; 12 bases map to TRBD2. V was clipped by 1 base and J by 3 bases; unmatched bases: 5. Germline lookup yields CDR1 LNHNV and CDR2 YYDKDF (reference sequence). CDR3 length: 17 amino acids. As DNA, the CDR3 is TGTGCCACCAGCAGAGGAGATCTAGCGGGAGGGACAGATACGCAGTATTTT. Translation gives CATSRGDLAGGTDTQYF.

The chain employs TRBV28 and TRBJ1-2; D is uncertain. V dropped 5 bases and J dropped 0 bases, with 13 bases sitting between them. This CDR3 region has 15 residues. Germline assignment: CDR1 MDHEN and CDR2 SYDVKM. CDR3 region: CASSIRHSANYGYTF. As DNA, the CDR3 is TGTGCCAGCAGTATCCGACACAGTGCTAACTATGGCTACACCTTC.

This clone has only a few counts. This sequence joins TRBV18 and TRBJ2-7; 7 positions match TRBD1. The germline V gene has CDR1 KGHSH and CDR2 LQKENI. V lost 4 bases to trimming and J lost 3 bases; unmatched junction nucleotides: 9. The CDR3 length is 15 residues. CDR3 amino acids: CASSLSSGTDYEQYF. Written as DNA, the CDR3 is TGTGCCAGCTCACTTTCTTCCGGGACAGACTACGAGCAGTACTTC.

This clone turned up a few times. The V gene is TRBV14, the J gene TRBJ1-2, with 7 bases lining up with TRBD1. V lost 3 bases and J lost 4; bases outside the gene matches: 5. The V gene's germline CDR1 is SGHDN and CDR2 FVKESK. The CDR3 runs 14 residues. CDR3 amino acids: CASSQPGQTYGYTF. Here the CDR3 DNA reads TGTGCCAGCAGCCAGCCGGGACAGACCTATGGCTACACCTTC.

This clone was detected only a few times. V and J are TRBV7-3 and TRBJ1-6; TRBD1 agrees at 8 bases. Germline lookup yields CDR1 SGHTA and CDR2 FQGTGA. CDR3 length equals 15 residues. Unmatched junction bases numbered 4, after V lost 2 bases and J lost 7 bases. The CDR3 coding sequence is TGTGCCAGCAGCTTAGCCAACAGGGGGAATTCACCCCTCCACTTT. Protein: CASSLANRGNSPLHF. Supplemented by reference TRBV7-3 and TRBJ1-6, the full variable domain reads GAGVSQTPSNKVTEKGKYVELRCDPISGHTALYWYRQSLGQGPEFLIYFQGTGAADDSGLPNDRFFAVRPEGSVSTLKIQRTERGDSAVYLCASSLANRGNSPLHFGNGTRLTVT.

The rearrangement joins TRBV9 to TRBJ2-3; no firm D call. Germline values: CDR1 SGDLS, CDR2 YYNGEE. Trimming took 4 bases from V and 6 from J, leaving 9 bases between them. The CDR3 has 12 residues. This CDR3 is CASSPIGDTQYF. The CDR3 DNA is TGTGCCAGCAGCCCCATTGGGGATACGCAGTATTTT. Complete variable domain (other parts from reference TRBV9 and TRBJ2-3): DSGVTQTPKHLITATGQRVTLRCSPRSGDLSVYWYQQSLDQGLQFLIQYYNGEERAKGNILERFSAQQFPDLHSELNLSSLELGDSALYFCASSPIGDTQYFGPGTRLTVL.

V and J are TRBV7-2 and TRBJ2-2; D is undetermined. Trimming took off 2 bases at V and 5 bases at J, with 9 bases between the two ends. The CDR3 is made up of 14 amino acids. CDR1 and CDR2 from the germline V gene are SGHTA and FQGNSA. The CDR3 sequence: CASSLTSPTGELFF. CDR3 DNA: TGTGCCAGCAGCTTAACATCACCAACCGGGGAGCTGTTTTTT.

The chain employs TRBV20-1 and TRBJ1-4; D is uncertain. Between the trimmed V and J ends, which lost 7 bases and 8 bases, there was a span of 8 bases. The CDR3 is 10 amino acids. The germline V gene has CDR1 DFQATT and CDR2 SNEGSKA (reference sequence). CDR3 residues: CSGAREKLFF. The CDR3 bases are TGCAGTGGGGCGAGGGAAAAACTGTTTTTT.

This chain uses TRBV7-8 with TRBJ2-4, with TRBD1 matching over 9 bases. This CDR3 is 18 amino acids long. After removal of 7 bases from V and 1 base from J, the junction contained 14 bases not matched to a gene. CDR1 and CDR2 (germline): SGHVS, FQNEAQ. CDR3 nucleotides: TGTGCCAGCACCATGGGACAGGGACCCTTGCTCGCCAAAAACATTCAGTACTTC. It yields the protein CASTMGQGPLLAKNIQYF.

This clone occurred a few times. The chain combines TRBV9 with TRBJ2-1; possible D gene TRBD2, 7 bases. V lost 4 bases and J lost 5, with 13 bases in between. CDR1 and CDR2 from the germline V gene are SGDLS and YYNGEE. CDR3 size: 14 residues. CDR3 in amino acids: CASSPPGGHNEQFF. CDR3 nucleotide sequence: TGTGCCAGCAGCCCGCCGGGGGGCCACAATGAGCAGTTCTTC.

In its sample, this clone was seen a few times. V and J are TRBV9 and TRBJ1-2; D remains unclear. The length of the CDR3 is 14 residues. Trimming took 0 bases from V and 4 from J, leaving 10 bases between them. Germline CDR1 and CDR2: SGDLS and YYNGEE. The DNA of the CDR3 is TGTGCCAGCAGCGTAGAAGGATCCATCTATGGCTACACCTTC. Translation: CASSVEGSIYGYTF.

This clone was counted only a few times. The chain joins TRBV9 to TRBJ1-6; TRBD1 aligns across 9 bases. The CDR3 runs to 16 residues. V trimming: 3 bases; J trimming: 10 bases; junction bases outside the gene matches: 11. Germline V gene lookup returns CDR1 SGDLS and CDR2 YYNGEE. In DNA form, the CDR3 reads TGTGCCAGCAGCGCAACCCGGACAGGGGAAGGCTCACCCCTCCACTTT. Amino acids: CASSATRTGEGSPLHF.

This clone has just a few counts. V gene TRBV7-2 combines with J gene TRBJ1-5, with D uncertain. Trimming removed 5 bases from V and 0 bases from J, with 20 bases in between. CDR3 length: 18 residues. The V gene's germline CDR1 is SGHTA and CDR2 FQGNSA. The CDR3 DNA reads as TGTGCCAGCAGCCCCGAGCCCGGCAGTCTCATTAGCAATCAGCCCCAGCATTTT. Residues: CASSPEPGSLISNQPQHF.

V usage is TRBV7-2 and J usage is TRBJ2-1, with 7 bases lining up with TRBD2. V dropped 0 bases and J dropped 3; count of bases not matched to a gene: 11. Per the germline V gene, CDR1 is SGHTA and CDR2 is FQGNSA. The CDR3 contains 18 residues. CDR3 sequence: CASSLALWKRDLYNEQFF. In nucleotides, the CDR3 is TGTGCCAGCAGCTTAGCCCTGTGGAAGCGGGACCTCTACAATGAGCAGTTCTTC. Combining the CDR3 with reference TRBV7-2 and TRBJ2-1 gives the whole variable domain GAGVSQSPSNKVTEKGKDVELRCDPISGHTALYWYRQSLGQGLEFLIYFQGNSAPDKSGLPSDRFSAERTGGSVSTLTIQRTQQEDSAVYLCASSLALWKRDLYNEQFFGPGTRLTVL.

V usage is TRBV27 and J usage is TRBJ1-5; D unclear. Trimming pared 2 bases from V and 5 bases from J, leaving 7 bases between. This CDR3 has 13 amino acids. CDR1 MNHEY and CDR2 SMNVEV come from the germline V gene (reference sequence). CDR3 in DNA: TGTGCCAGCAGTTTAAATGGTTATCAGCCCCAGCATTTT. Its translation: CASSLNGYQPQHF.

This clone was counted between two and nine times. CDR3 sequence reads: CASSYAGTGDSPLHF. DNA of the CDR3: TGTGCCAGCAGTTACGCCGGGACAGGGGACTCACCCCTCCACTTT. The J gene is TRBJ1-6, the V gene TRBV6-5, with 10 bases matching TRBD1. The CDR3 is 15 amino acids. After removal of 2 bases from V and 10 bases from J, the junction contained 5 bases not matched to a gene. Germline CDR1 is MNHEY and CDR2 is SVGAGI.

This clone was detected only a few times. The chain has TRBV4-2 and TRBJ2-6, with D unresolved. Germline V gives CDR1 LGHNA, CDR2 YNFKEQ. V was cut by 4 bases and J by 0 bases, with 10 bases left in between. CDR3 length: 16 amino acids. CDR3 protein: CASSPRSRSGANVLTF. The CDR3 nucleotides are TGTGCCAGCAGCCCCAGGAGCCGCTCTGGGGCCAACGTCCTGACTTTC.

About this clone itself: Distinct nucleotide sequences in the sample also encode this CDR3. The V and J genes are TRBV9 and TRBJ2-1; 7 bases align to TRBD2. Trimming removed 2 bases from V and 4 bases from J; junction bases left unmatched: 6. The CDR3 is 15 amino acids. Germline values: CDR1 SGDLS, CDR2 YYNGEE. The CDR3 is CASSVGSGSYNEQFF. The CDR3 bases are TGTGCCAGCAGCGTTGGTAGCGGGTCTTACAATGAGCAGTTCTTC.